The 31 T cell receptor beta chains listed next were all sequenced from one sample in a study of a mutant IDH1 vaccine in newly diagnosed glioma. The time point denotes: baseline, week 1 (first vaccination visit). The treatment is: pre-vaccination baseline after standard-of-care therapy. TCRdb's table, derived via immunoSEQ multiplex PCR, lists solely in-frame clones and lacks some. The data show 60,000 to 75,000 clones, 80% to 90% seen once. The material was peripheral blood mononuclear cells (PBMCs), obtained from a glioma patient treated with radiotherapy, temozolomide or both. The receptors stem from a woman between 18 and 30 years old with glioma. Some clones in this sample may be carry-over from other donors' samples.

In its sample, this clone was seen once. The junction differs from germline at one of its ends, possibly a read error. The genes are TRBV30 and TRBJ1-1; D uncertain. In germline, CDR1 is GTSNPN, CDR2 SVGIG (reference sequence). CDR3 length equals 11 residues. CDR3 region: CAWGFDTEAFF. The DNA of the CDR3 is TGTGCCTGGGGTTTCGACACCGAAGCTTTCTTT.

This clone was counted between two and nine times. The rearrangement uses TRBV6-1 and TRBJ1-5; a weak D match, TRBD1 (5 bases). Trimming cost V 7 bases and J 0 bases, with 13 bases left between them. This CDR3 is built from 15 residues. Germline V gives CDR1 MNHNS, CDR2 SASEGT. Written as DNA, the CDR3 is TGTGCCAGCACTTTTCCGGGGCTTAGCAATCAGCCCCAGCATTTT. Translating gives CASTFPGLSNQPQHF.

V usage is TRBV10-3 and J usage is TRBJ1-5; D is undetermined. V was shortened by 0 bases and J by 4 bases, with 10 bases between the two germline ends. Germline CDR1 and CDR2: ENHRY and SYGVKD. The CDR3 consists of 15 residues. Written as DNA, the CDR3 is TGTGCCATCAGTGAGTCAGGGCCAGGTAATCAGCCCCAGCATTTT. Translated, it gives CAISESGPGNQPQHF.

The J gene is TRBJ1-2, the V gene TRBV11-2; D is ambiguous. Trimming left V 6 bases short and J 4 bases short, with 12 bases between. The CDR3 has 13 amino acids. Germline lookup yields CDR1 SGHAT and CDR2 FQNNGV. Here the CDR3 DNA reads TGTGCCAGCAGTCCCGGGAAAAGCTATGGCTACACCTTC. Its protein is CASSPGKSYGYTF. Using reference TRBV11-2 and TRBJ1-2 for the parts outside the CDR3, the full variable domain is EAGVAQSPRYKIIEKRQSVAFWCNPISGHATLYWYQQILGQGPKLLIQFQNNGVVDDSQLPKDRFSAERLKGVDSTLKIQPAKLEDSAVYLCASSPGKSYGYTFGSGTRLTVV.

V and J are TRBV5-4 and TRBJ2-5; TRBD2 matches 8 bases. The ends lost 4 bases at V and 5 bases at J; junction bases unmatched: 10. The CDR3 is 15 residues long. Germline V lookup: CDR1 SGHNT, CDR2 YYREEE (reference sequence). CDR3 DNA sequence: TGTGCCAGCAGCCCCGTAGGGCGGGAGGCGGAGACCCAGTACTTC. Translating gives CASSPVGREAETQYF.

The rearrangement joins TRBV6-1 to TRBJ1-1; maybe TRBD1 (5 bases). CDR1 MNHNS and CDR2 SASEGT come from the germline V gene. CDR3 length: 15 amino acids. The ends were cut back, 7 bases at V and 4 bases at J, with 19 bases in the middle. The CDR3 loop reads CASTLRTTGATEAFF. The CDR3, as DNA: TGTGCCAGCACCCTAAGAACCACAGGAGCCACTGAAGCTTTCTTT.

The CDR3 nucleotides are TGTGCCAGCAGCGTAAAGGGGGGCCAGGATACGCAGTATTTT. Protein: CASSVKGGQDTQYF. This chain uses TRBV9 with TRBJ2-3; perhaps D is TRBD1 or TRBD2 (6 bases each). Germline loops: CDR1 SGDLS, CDR2 YYNGEE. CDR3 size: 14 residues. With 1 base removed from V and 6 bases from J, the gap between germline ends came to 12 bases.

CDR3 sequence: CASSFGTHYNEQFF. CDR3 coding DNA: TGTGCCAGCAGCTTCGGGACTCACTACAATGAGCAGTTCTTC. V gene TRBV5-6 combines with J gene TRBJ2-1, with D possibly TRBD2 on 6 matching bases. Trimming cost V 2 bases and J 3 bases, with 9 bases left between them. The germline V gene has CDR1 SGHDT and CDR2 YYEEEE. The CDR3 runs to 14 residues.

V and J are TRBV5-4 and TRBJ2-7; TRBD1 matches 8 bases. Germline V CDR1 and CDR2: SGHNT, YYREEE (reference sequence). The CDR3 runs 13 residues. Trimming removed 2 bases from V and 3 bases from J; junction bases left unmatched: 1. The CDR3 protein is CASSFTGGYEQYF. CDR3 coding DNA: TGTGCCAGCAGCTTTACAGGGGGCTACGAGCAGTACTTC.

The chain couples TRBV5-1 to TRBJ1-1; 11 nucleotides match TRBD1. After removal of 4 bases from V and 6 bases from J, the junction contained 8 bases not matched to a gene. This CDR3 spans 15 amino acids. The V gene's germline CDR1 is SGHRS and CDR2 YFSETQ. The CDR3 DNA reads TGCGCCAGCAGCCTCGGGACAGGGGGGTTACCTGAAGCTTTCTTT. Protein sequence: CASSLGTGGLPEAFF.

The chain employs TRBV5-6 and TRBJ1-3; 9 bases are a match to TRBD1. CDR3 length: 14 residues. J gave up 2 bases and V 9 bases, and 6 bases lay outside the gene matches. Looked up from germline, CDR1 is SGHDT and CDR2 is YYEEEE. In DNA, the CDR3 is TGTGCCACCCTGAGGACAGGGGCTGGAAACACCATATATTTT. Its translation: CATLRTGAGNTIYF.

V gene TRBV6-6 combines with J gene TRBJ1-5; D not resolved. Germline V gene sequence: CDR1 MNHNY, CDR2 SVGAGI (reference sequence). The V and J ends lost 3 bases and 2 bases respectively, with 8 bases between them. This CDR3 contains 14 residues. The CDR3 reads CASSYREGNQPQHF. DNA for the CDR3: TGTGCCAGCAGTTATAGGGAAGGCAATCAGCCCCAGCATTTT.

The gene calls are TRBV30 and TRBJ2-5; D might be TRBD1 or TRBD2, each matching 5 bases. This CDR3 comprises 11 residues. Trimming shortened V by 1 base and J by 7 bases, and 7 bases separated the two germline ends. Germline-derived CDR1 and CDR2 are GTSNPN and SVGIG (reference sequence). CDR3 amino acids: CAWSGGATQYF. In DNA, the CDR3 is TGTGCCTGGAGTGGAGGGGCGACCCAGTACTTC.

The genes are TRBV5-1 and TRBJ2-7; 10 bases agree with TRBD1. From germline, CDR1 is SGHRS and CDR2 YFSETQ. This CDR3 has 13 amino acids. The V segment lost 6 bases and the J segment 4 bases; nucleotides outside the gene matches: 4. The CDR3 is CASTGTGDYEQYF. The CDR3 DNA follows: TGCGCCAGCACCGGGACAGGGGATTACGAGCAGTACTTC.

This chain connects TRBV15 to TRBJ1-2, with D possibly matching TRBD1 (5 bases). Trimming removed 0 bases at V and 5 bases at J, with 10 bases between. CDR1 and CDR2 (germline): LNHNV, YYDKDF (reference sequence). The CDR3 loop spans 14 amino acids. The CDR3, as DNA: TGTGCCACCAGCAGAGATAAGACAGTTTATGGCTACACCTTC. Protein product: CATSRDKTVYGYTF.

The V call is TRBV4-2, the J call TRBJ1-2, with TRBD1 matching 7 bases. V lost 1 base to trimming and J lost 8 bases; unmatched junction nucleotides: 16. Germline lookup yields CDR1 LGHNA and CDR2 YNFKEQ. The CDR3 extends over 17 amino acids. This CDR3 is CASSQGPKDRLMGGYTF. CDR3 sequence (DNA): TGTGCCAGCAGCCAAGGGCCTAAGGACAGGTTGATGGGAGGCTACACCTTC.

The rearrangement links TRBV13 to TRBJ2-3; TRBD1 or TRBD2 may be the D gene (6 bases each). Trimming removed 1 base at V and 3 bases at J, with 14 bases between. The CDR3 is 16 residues long. Germline lookup yields CDR1 PRHDT and CDR2 FYEKMQ (reference sequence). CDR3 sequence: CASSLDGGPLTDTQYF. The CDR3 bases are TGTGCCAGCAGCTTAGACGGGGGCCCATTAACAGATACGCAGTATTTT.

The chain employs TRBV5-6 and TRBJ2-3; D may be TRBD2 (6 bases). V was trimmed by 3 bases and J by 4 bases, leaving 12 bases between them. The length of the CDR3 is 14 residues. Germline CDR1 and CDR2: SGHDT and YYEEEE. As DNA, the CDR3 is TGTGCCAGCAGCTATACTCTAGCGTCAGATACGCAGTATTTT. Amino acids: CASSYTLASDTQYF.

J is TRBJ1-1 and V is TRBV29-1; D is uncertain. Germline loops: CDR1 SQVTM, CDR2 ANQGSEA. Trimming left V 7 bases short and J 0 bases short, with 18 bases between. This CDR3 region has 15 residues. The CDR3 spells CSASNLILMNTEAFF. The CDR3 DNA is TGCAGCGCTTCCAACCTGATCCTCATGAACACTGAAGCTTTCTTT.

This clone has just one count. The chain uses TRBV6-6 and TRBJ2-7; TRBD2 matches 9 bases. The CDR3 is 15 residues long. Trimming cost V 4 bases and J 0 bases; bases outside gene matches: 4. Germline loops: CDR1 MNHNY, CDR2 SVGAGI (reference sequence). The CDR3 DNA reads as TGTGCCAGCAGTTCCCATAGCGGGAGCTCCTACGAGCAGTACTTC. This translates into CASSSHSGSSYEQYF.

The chain employs TRBV30 and TRBJ1-2, with D perhaps matching TRBD1 (5 bases). Germline CDR1 and CDR2: GTSNPN and SVGIG (reference sequence). The CDR3 runs to 13 residues. Deletions cut 1 base from V and 3 bases from J, with 9 bases between. The CDR3 sequence is CAWSGGKDYGYTF. The CDR3 coding sequence is TGTGCCTGGAGTGGGGGCAAGGACTATGGCTACACCTTC. Full variable domain (outside the CDR3, taken from reference TRBV30 and TRBJ1-2): SQTIHQWPATLVQPVGSPLSLECTVEGTSNPNLYWYRQAAGRGLQLLFYSVGIGQISSEVPQNLSASRPQDRQFILSSKKLLLSDSGFYLCAWSGGKDYGYTFGSGTRLTVV.

The chain combines TRBV1 with TRBJ2-5. TRBV1 is flagged as a pseudogene. The CDR3 contains 14 residues. The CDR3 spells CTSSQIGGTWTQYF. The DNA for the CDR3 is TGCACCAGCAGCCAAATCGGTGGGACCTGGACCCAGTACTTC.

The chain combines TRBV19 with TRBJ1-1; 8 bases match TRBD1. J gave up 1 base and V 1 base, and 8 bases lay outside the gene matches. CDR3 length: 17 residues. The germline V gene encodes CDR1 LNHDA and CDR2 SQIVND (reference sequence). The CDR3 DNA is TGTGCCAGTAGTATAGGAGGATGGGGACAGGAGAACACTGAAGCTTTCTTT. The encoded protein is CASSIGGWGQENTEAFF.

Judged by abundance, this clone is medium-sized. The chain uses TRBV18 and TRBJ1-1; 9 bases match TRBD1. Germline V gives CDR1 KGHSH, CDR2 LQKENI. Unmatched junction bases numbered 4, after V lost 5 bases and J lost 3 bases. The CDR3 is made up of 14 amino acids. CDR3 sequence: CASSIQGADTEAFF. In nucleotides, the CDR3 is TGTGCCAGCTCAATACAGGGGGCTGACACTGAAGCTTTCTTT.

V usage is TRBV27 and J usage is TRBJ2-3; 7 bases are a match to TRBD1. This CDR3 region has 14 residues. After removal of 4 bases from V and 3 bases from J, the junction contained 4 bases not matched to a gene. Germline CDR1 MNHEY, CDR2 SMNVEV (reference sequence). As DNA, the CDR3 is TGTGCCAGCAGTTACACAGGGGCGACAGATACGCAGTATTTT. Amino acid sequence: CASSYTGATDTQYF.

This chain links TRBV6-4 with TRBJ1-6; TRBD1 matches at 7 bases. The CDR3 sequence is 13 residues long. J was trimmed by 8 bases and V by 4 bases; bases with no gene match: 2. Per germline, CDR1 MRHNA and CDR2 SNTAGT. CDR3 sequence: CASSATGDSPLHF. As DNA, the CDR3 is TGTGCCAGCAGTGCAACAGGGGATTCACCCCTCCACTTT.

CDR3 DNA: TGCGCCAGCAGCCCAACCGGCAATCAGCCCCAGCATTTT. This sequence encodes CASSPTGNQPQHF. The rearrangement joins TRBV10-2 to TRBJ1-5; D unresolved. Germline V gene data show CDR1 as WSHSY and CDR2 as SAAADI. V lost 6 bases, J lost 2 bases, and 8 bases lay in between. The CDR3 has 13 residues.

This clone has only a few counts. The chain joins TRBV6-1 to TRBJ2-2; TRBD2 matches 10 bases. This CDR3 has 16 amino acids. Germline assignment: CDR1 MNHNS and CDR2 SASEGT. Unmatched junction bases numbered 2, after V lost 2 bases and J lost 2 bases. The CDR3 DNA is TGTGCCAGCAGTGAACCTAGCGGGAGAAACACCGGGGAGCTGTTTTTT. As protein: CASSEPSGRNTGELFF.

The chain has TRBV4-2 and TRBJ2-3; D perhaps matches TRBD1 (5 bases). Germline-derived CDR1 and CDR2 are LGHNA and YNFKEQ. This CDR3 has 14 residues. Trimming removed 4 bases at V and 7 bases at J, with 15 bases between. The CDR3 loop is CASSLEDGANTQYF. CDR3 sequence (DNA): TGTGCCAGCAGCCTTGAAGATGGGGCCAATACGCAGTATTTT.

J is TRBJ1-6 and V is TRBV4-3, with unresolved D. CDR3 length: 15 amino acids. V was shortened by 6 bases and J by 7 bases, with 16 bases between the two germline ends. Germline-derived CDR1 and CDR2 are LGHNA and YSLEER. The CDR3 loop is CASRADGFGNSPLHF. In nucleotides, the CDR3 is TGCGCCAGCAGAGCTGATGGTTTTGGGAATTCACCCCTCCACTTT.

V is TRBV30 and J is TRBJ2-1; unclear D gene. V was shortened by 0 bases and J by 9 bases, with 3 bases between the two germline ends. The CDR3 extends over 10 amino acids. Germline CDR1 and CDR2: GTSNPN and SVGIG (reference sequence). CDR3 residues: CAWSVREQFF. The CDR3 coding sequence is TGTGCCTGGAGTGTCCGTGAGCAGTTCTTC.